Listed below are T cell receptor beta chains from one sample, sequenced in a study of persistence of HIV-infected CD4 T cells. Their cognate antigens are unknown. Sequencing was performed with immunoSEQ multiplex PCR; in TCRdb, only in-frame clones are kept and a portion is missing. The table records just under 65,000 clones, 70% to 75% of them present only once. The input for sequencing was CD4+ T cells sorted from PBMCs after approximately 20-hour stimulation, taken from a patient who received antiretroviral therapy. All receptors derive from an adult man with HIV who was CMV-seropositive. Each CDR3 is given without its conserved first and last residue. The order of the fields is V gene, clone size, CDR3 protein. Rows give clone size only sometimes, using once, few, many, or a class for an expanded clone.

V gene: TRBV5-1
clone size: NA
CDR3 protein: ASSERAAETEAF

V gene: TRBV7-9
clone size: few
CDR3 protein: ASSLAGQVGEQY

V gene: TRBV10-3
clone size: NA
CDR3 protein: AISDRGQTNTEAF

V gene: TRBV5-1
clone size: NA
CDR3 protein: ASSEGGYQETQY

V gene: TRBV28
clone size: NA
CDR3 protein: ASSLFLGFSNQPQH

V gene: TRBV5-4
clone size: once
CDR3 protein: ASRITGTGGGEY

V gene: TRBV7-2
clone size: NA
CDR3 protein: ASSLQLGAGGNTIY

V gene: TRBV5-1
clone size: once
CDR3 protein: ASSLAGDSTEAF

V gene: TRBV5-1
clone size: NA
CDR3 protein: ASSTTGENGYT

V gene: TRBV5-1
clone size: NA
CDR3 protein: ASSLGQPGSGNTIY

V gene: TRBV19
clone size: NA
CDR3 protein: ASSKQKGNNQPQH

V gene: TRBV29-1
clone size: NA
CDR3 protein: SVGDRANYGYT

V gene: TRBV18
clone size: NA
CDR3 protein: ASSPIQQGENTEAF

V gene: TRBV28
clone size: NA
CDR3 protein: ASSYRQHHYGYT

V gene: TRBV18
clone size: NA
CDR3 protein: ASSPGSGANTGELF

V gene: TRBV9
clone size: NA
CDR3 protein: ASSLKQGQEKLF

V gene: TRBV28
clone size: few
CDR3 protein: ASLKRESSYEQY

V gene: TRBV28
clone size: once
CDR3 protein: ASSLGRVYGYT

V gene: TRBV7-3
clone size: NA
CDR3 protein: ASSLGLAEADTQY